This entry lists 5 T cell receptor beta chains sequenced from one sample in a study of blood T cell repertoires in COVID-19. Sequenced by immunoSEQ multiplex PCR; TCRdb stores in-frame clones only, minus some. This table holds a few hundred thousand clones, 85% to 90% found once. Sequencing was performed on peripheral blood. The origin of the receptors is a man aged 60 to 75 with acute or convalescent COVID-19.

This chain links TRBV15 with TRBJ1-2, with unresolved D. The germline V gene encodes CDR1 LNHNV and CDR2 YYDKDF (reference sequence). V shed 0 bases and J shed 3 bases, with 11 bases lying between them. The CDR3 has 15 residues. The CDR3 DNA is TGTGCCACCAGCAGAGATAGGGCCGGGGACTATGGCTACACCTTC. This gives the protein CATSRDRAGDYGYTF. Using reference TRBV15 and TRBJ1-2 for the parts outside the CDR3, the full variable domain is DAMVIQNPRYQVTQFGKPVTLSCSQTLNHNVMYWYQQKSSQAPKLLFHYYDKDFNNEADTPDNFQSRRPNTSFCFLDIRSPGLGDTAMYLCATSRDRAGDYGYTFGSGTRLTVV.

The chain couples TRBV19 to TRBJ2-1; unclear D gene. Trimming shortened V by 5 bases and J by 6 bases, and 8 bases separated the two germline ends. The CDR3 contains 12 residues. Germline values: CDR1 LNHDA, CDR2 SQIVND (reference sequence). As DNA, the CDR3 is TGTGCCAGTAGTCCCCTATCCAATGAGCAGTTCTTC. This codes for CASSPLSNEQFF.

The gene calls are TRBV5-4 and TRBJ1-3; no firm D call. The CDR3 is made up of 15 amino acids. The V end lost 2 bases, the J end lost 0 bases, and 9 bases lay between the germline ends. CDR1 is SGHNT and CDR2 is YYREEE in the germline V gene (reference sequence). CDR3 amino acids: CASSFRGPSGNTIYF. CDR3 in DNA: TGTGCCAGCAGCTTCCGCGGTCCCTCTGGAAACACCATATATTTT.

This chain joins TRBV15 and TRBJ1-1; maybe TRBD1 (6 bases). The CDR3 has 17 residues. The germline V and J ends were trimmed by 3 bases and 1 base, with 18 bases remaining between them. Per germline, CDR1 LNHNV and CDR2 YYDKDF (reference sequence). The CDR3 protein is CATSRLSGGIKNTEAFF. CDR3 coding DNA: TGTGCCACCAGCAGGCTCTCGGGGGGCATTAAGAACACTGAAGCTTTCTTT.

The CDR3 loop reads CASSSALGGELFF. The CDR3 DNA is TGTGCCAGCAGCTCCGCTCTAGGCGGGGAGCTGTTTTTT. The chain combines TRBV7-3 with TRBJ2-2; no reliable D call. The length of the CDR3 is 13 residues. V dropped 4 bases and J dropped 7 bases, with 10 bases sitting between them. From germline, CDR1 is SGHTA and CDR2 FQGTGA.